The 22 T cell receptor beta chains presented below share a single source sample, sequenced in a study of shared clonotypes between healthy human individuals. Clones were read by immunoSEQ multiplex PCR, and TCRdb kept only the in-frame ones, dropping some. The sample contains 2 million to 2.5 million clones, around 92% of which appear only once. The sample taken for sequencing was naive CD4+ T cells from PBMCs. Subset given: CD45RA+ positively selected. The source is a man younger than 35 in good health. Some clones in this sample may be carry-over from other donors' samples.

Written as DNA, the CDR3 is TGTGCCATCAGGCCAGGTTCAACCTACGAGCAGTACTTC. Protein: CAIRPGSTYEQYF. V usage is TRBV10-3 and J usage is TRBJ2-7; D unclear. With 6 bases removed from V and 2 bases from J, the gap between germline ends came to 11 bases. The CDR3 loop spans 13 amino acids. Germline CDR1 reads ENHRY; CDR2 reads SYGVKD.

About this clone itself: This sample also contains other DNA sequences that code for the same CDR3. The chain is built from TRBV7-9 and TRBJ2-7; D is ambiguous. This CDR3 contains 14 residues. The germline gives CDR1 SEHNR, CDR2 FQNEAQ (reference sequence). The ends were cut back, 0 bases at V and 2 bases at J, with 8 bases in the middle. The CDR3 DNA follows: TGTGCCAGCAGCTTAGCCGGAGTTACCTACGAGCAGTACTTC. Protein sequence: CASSLAGVTYEQYF. Supplemented by reference TRBV7-9 and TRBJ2-7, the full variable domain reads DTGVSQNPRHKITKRGQNVTFRCDPISEHNRLYWYRQTLGQGPEFLTYFQNEAQLEKSRLLSDRFSAERPKGSFSTLEIQRTEQGDSAMYLCASSLAGVTYEQYFGPGTRLTVT.

V is TRBV15 and J is TRBJ1-2; 10 positions agree with TRBD1. The CDR3 spans 13 residues. V shed 4 bases and J 6 bases; nucleotides not matched to a gene: 2. Germline-derived CDR1 and CDR2 are LNHNV and YYDKDF (reference sequence). Written as DNA, the CDR3 is TGTGCCACCAGCACCGGACAGGGGGATGGCTACACCTTC. Its protein product is CATSTGQGDGYTF. The full variable domain, with the rest looked up from reference TRBV15 and TRBJ1-2, is DAMVIQNPRYQVTQFGKPVTLSCSQTLNHNVMYWYQQKSSQAPKLLFHYYDKDFNNEADTPDNFQSRRPNTSFCFLDIRSPGLGDTAMYLCATSTGQGDGYTFGSGTRLTVV.

V usage is TRBV18 and J usage is TRBJ2-1; D gene unclear. Germline CDR1 reads KGHSH; CDR2 reads LQKENI. The length of the CDR3 is 13 residues. The ends were cut back, 3 bases at V and 7 bases at J, with 10 bases in the middle. CDR3 in amino acids: CASSPRQRNEQFF. CDR3 sequence (DNA): TGTGCCAGCTCACCCCGCCAGAGGAATGAGCAGTTCTTC.

V gene TRBV19 combines with J gene TRBJ2-7; D gene uncertain. The CDR3 length is 14 residues. Trimming left V 0 bases short and J 2 bases short, with 8 bases between. Germline CDR1 reads LNHDA; CDR2 reads SQIVND (reference sequence). The CDR3: CASSIDPQTYEQYF. DNA for the CDR3: TGTGCCAGTAGTATAGATCCTCAGACCTACGAGCAGTACTTC.

V and J are TRBV11-2 and TRBJ2-4; D perhaps matches TRBD1 (6 bases). The CDR3 totals 16 residues. Germline CDR1 and CDR2: SGHAT and FQNNGV. Trimming left V 3 bases short and J 8 bases short, with 20 bases between. The CDR3 loop reads CASSFRPGRPGDIQYF. The CDR3 nucleotides read TGTGCCAGCAGCTTTCGCCCGGGACGACCAGGGGACATTCAGTACTTC.

V and J are TRBV11-2 and TRBJ1-1; tentatively, D is TRBD1 (6 bases). The CDR3 has 16 amino acids. The V end was cut by 0 bases, the J end by 0 bases, with 11 bases between. Germline V lookup: CDR1 SGHAT, CDR2 FQNNGV. The CDR3 DNA is TGTGCCAGCAGCTTAGATCTCCCAGGGGTGAACACTGAAGCTTTCTTT. Translation: CASSLDLPGVNTEAFF.

V is TRBV28 and J is TRBJ1-6; tentative D call: TRBD1 (6 bases). Germline V gives CDR1 MDHEN, CDR2 SYDVKM. Trimming removed 5 bases at V and 7 bases at J, with 18 bases between. This CDR3 comprises 16 residues. CDR3 in DNA: TGTGCCAGCAGTGAGAACAGGTGGGGGCCGAATTCACCCCTCCACTTT. Its protein is CASSENRWGPNSPLHF.

V is TRBV5-1 and J is TRBJ1-2; D might be TRBD1 (6 bases). Germline-derived CDR1 and CDR2 are SGHRS and YFSETQ. This CDR3 comprises 14 residues. Trimming pared 0 bases from V and 4 bases from J, leaving 10 bases between. CDR3 coding DNA: TGCGCCAGCAGCTTGGAGCGACAGGTCTATGGCTACACCTTC. The encoded protein is CASSLERQVYGYTF.

The chain recombines TRBV4-2 with TRBJ1-1; TRBD1 agrees at 8 bases. The length of the CDR3 is 14 residues. Germline assignment: CDR1 LGHNA and CDR2 YNFKEQ. J was trimmed by 10 bases and V by 1 base; bases with no gene match: 8. Written as DNA, the CDR3 is TGTGCCAGCAGCCAAGGGGACAGGTGGGAAGGAGCTTTCTTT. As protein: CASSQGDRWEGAFF.

The chain joins TRBV7-3 to TRBJ2-7, with D maybe TRBD2 (6 bases). This CDR3 comprises 16 residues. CDR1 is SGHTA and CDR2 is FQGTGA in the germline V gene. Trimming took off 1 base at V and 5 bases at J, with 18 bases between the two ends. CDR3 region: CASSLNPAGWGHEQYF. In DNA, the CDR3 is TGTGCCAGCAGCTTAAACCCGGCGGGATGGGGCCACGAGCAGTACTTC.

The chain recombines TRBV28 with TRBJ1-4; no clear D gene. V lost 8 bases to trimming and J lost 4 bases, with 11 bases between them. The germline V gene encodes CDR1 MDHEN and CDR2 SYDVKM. The CDR3 has 13 amino acids. In nucleotides, the CDR3 is TGTGCCAGCGGGTTAGACGATAATGAAAAACTGTTTTTT. Translating gives CASGLDDNEKLFF.

This clone was found once. The DNA for the CDR3 is TGTGCCTGGAGCAGGGGTGGGCAGTACTTC. Residues: CAWSRGGQYF. The J gene is TRBJ2-5, the V gene TRBV30, with D perhaps TRBD1 (6 bases). There are 10 residues in the CDR3. Trimming cost V 3 bases and J 11 bases, with 10 bases left between them. In germline, CDR1 is GTSNPN, CDR2 SVGIG (reference sequence).

V gene TRBV28 combines with J gene TRBJ1-6; D uncertain. V gave up 8 bases and J gave up 5 bases, with 10 bases separating them. Germline CDR1 is MDHEN and CDR2 is SYDVKM. This CDR3 region has 13 residues. This CDR3 reads CASHFDNNSPLHF. CDR3 in DNA: TGTGCCAGCCATTTTGATAATAATTCACCCCTCCACTTT.

V gene TRBV27 combines with J gene TRBJ2-3; 10 positions agree with TRBD2. Trimming took 10 bases from V and 1 from J; bases not matched to a gene: 11. This CDR3 has 16 amino acids. Germline V gives CDR1 MNHEY, CDR2 SMNVEV (reference sequence). The CDR3 nucleotides are TGTGCCACCTCAGACTATGGACTAGCGGGCACAGATACGCAGTATTTT. Its protein is CATSDYGLAGTDTQYF.

The V gene is TRBV19, the J gene TRBJ2-2; TRBD2 aligns across 14 bases. CDR3 length: 18 residues. With V trimmed by 6 bases and J by 2 bases, 8 bases remained unmatched. Germline loops: CDR1 LNHDA, CDR2 SQIVND (reference sequence). The CDR3 region is CASSLPGLAGANTGELFF. CDR3 nucleotides: TGTGCCAGTAGCCTCCCGGGACTAGCGGGAGCCAACACCGGGGAGCTGTTTTTT.

The V and J genes are TRBV11-2 and TRBJ2-2; 7 nucleotides line up with TRBD1. CDR1 SGHAT and CDR2 FQNNGV come from the germline V gene. The V gene end was trimmed by 3 bases and the J gene end by 1 base; junction bases not matched to a gene: 5. This CDR3 has 16 residues. The CDR3: CASSLFGTVNTGELFF. The CDR3 DNA reads TGTGCCAGCAGCTTGTTTGGGACAGTGAACACCGGGGAGCTGTTTTTT.

With regard to this clone: Other DNA sequences within the sample encode an identical CDR3. This rearrangement joins TRBV5-5 to TRBJ1-2; D might be TRBD1 (6 bases). Germline CDR1 and CDR2: SGHKS and YYEKEE (reference sequence). Trimming left V 2 bases short and J 8 bases short, with 13 bases between. CDR3 length: 13 amino acids. The CDR3 DNA reads TGTGCCAGCAGCTTTCCGGGGGGCGACGGCTACACCTTC. Its translation is CASSFPGGDGYTF.

This chain joins TRBV7-2 and TRBJ2-3; D gene ambiguous. The CDR3 runs to 14 residues. Trimming left V 5 bases short and J 0 bases short, with 9 bases between. Germline V CDR1 and CDR2: SGHTA, FQGNSA. As DNA, the CDR3 is TGTGCCAGCAGCGCACGACGGAGCACAGATACGCAGTATTTT. Translating it yields CASSARRSTDTQYF.

With respect to this clone: The DNA is omitted, as the CDR3 cannot be located on it reliably, and the CDR3 follows TCRdb's listing. The chain links TRBV9 to TRBJ2-7; TRBD2, the table's D call, was not compared with the DNA. The CDR3 spans 13 amino acids, including both terminal residues. CDR1 is SGDLS, CDR2 YYNGEE, per germline. The CDR3 loop reads CASSVGFGTSMYF.

V gene TRBV18 combines with J gene TRBJ1-1; no clear D gene. Germline CDR1 reads KGHSH; CDR2 reads LQKENI. Trimming stripped 8 bases from V and 6 bases from J, with 19 bases between. This CDR3 has 14 amino acids. CDR3 amino acids: CASRPKWPGAEAFF. CDR3 sequence (DNA): TGTGCCAGCCGCCCAAAATGGCCGGGCGCTGAAGCTTTCTTT.

The CDR3 loop is CATQGSIDTGELFF. The CDR3 DNA follows: TGTGCCACACAGGGGTCCATAGACACCGGGGAGCTGTTTTTT. The chain couples TRBV2 to TRBJ2-2; 7 bases match TRBD1. Germline CDR1 reads SNHLY; CDR2 reads FYNNEI. The CDR3 covers 14 residues. Trimming removed 10 bases from V and 3 bases from J; junction bases left unmatched: 8.